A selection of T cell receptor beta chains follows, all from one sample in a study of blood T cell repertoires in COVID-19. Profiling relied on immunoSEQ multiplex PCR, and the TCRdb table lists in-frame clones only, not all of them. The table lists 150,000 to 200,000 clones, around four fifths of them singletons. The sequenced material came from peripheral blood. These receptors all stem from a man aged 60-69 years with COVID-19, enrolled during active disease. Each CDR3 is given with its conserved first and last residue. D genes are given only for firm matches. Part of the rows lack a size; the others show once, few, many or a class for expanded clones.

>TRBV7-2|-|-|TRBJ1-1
CASSLLNRGSAFF
TGTGCCAGCAGCTTACTGAACCGGGGATCGGCTTTCTTT
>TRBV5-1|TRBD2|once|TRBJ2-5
CASSLELAGGETQYF
TGCGCCAGCAGCTTGGAACTAGCGGGAGGAGAGACCCAGTACTTC
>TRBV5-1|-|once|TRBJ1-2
CASSRWQGNDGYTF
TGCGCCAGCAGCCGGTGGCAGGGAAACGATGGCTACACCTTC
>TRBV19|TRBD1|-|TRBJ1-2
CASTEQGAGYGYTF
TGTGCCAGTACGGAACAGGGGGCGGGCTATGGCTACACCTTC
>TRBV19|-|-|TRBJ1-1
CASRSMGAITEAFF
TGTGCCAGTAGATCAATGGGGGCAATTACTGAAGCTTTCTTT
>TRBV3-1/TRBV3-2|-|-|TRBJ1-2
CASSQRTENYGYTF
TGTGCCAGCAGCCAACGCACGGAGAACTATGGCTACACCTTC
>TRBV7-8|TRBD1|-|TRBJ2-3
CASSLVGQNTDTQYF
TGTGCCAGCAGCTTAGTGGGACAGAACACAGATACGCAGTATTTT
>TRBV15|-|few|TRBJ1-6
CATSRSGAGWSRPLHF
TGTGCCACCAGCAGGTCAGGGGCCGGGTGGAGTAGACCCCTCCACTTT
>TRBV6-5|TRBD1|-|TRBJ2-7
CASPDRFHEQYF
TGTGCCAGCCCGGACAGGTTCCACGAGCAGTACTTC
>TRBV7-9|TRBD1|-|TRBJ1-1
CASSHRDRGRAFF
TGTGCCAGCAGCCACCGGGACAGGGGTCGGGCTTTCTTT
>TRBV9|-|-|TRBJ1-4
CASSLGGRDEKLFF
TGTGCCAGCAGCCTTGGGGGGAGGGATGAAAAACTGTTTTTT
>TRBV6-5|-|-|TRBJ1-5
CASITGLQPQHF
TGTGCCAGCATTACAGGGCTCCAGCCCCAGCATTTT
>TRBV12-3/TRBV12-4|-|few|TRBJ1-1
CASSLGENTEAFF
TGTGCCAGCAGTTTAGGAGAGAACACTGAAGCTTTCTTT
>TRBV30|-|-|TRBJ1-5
CAWSGTGDQPQHF
TGTGCCTGGAGTGGCACCGGGGATCAGCCCCAGCATTTT
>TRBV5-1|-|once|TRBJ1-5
CASSLAGQLNQPQHF
TGCGCCAGCAGCTTGGCAGGACAGCTCAATCAGCCCCAGCATTTT
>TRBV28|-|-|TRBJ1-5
CASRVGTSNQPQHF
TGTGCCAGCAGGGTGGGGACAAGCAATCAGCCCCAGCATTTT
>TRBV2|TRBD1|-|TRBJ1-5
CASSGRDRGNQPQHF
TGTGCCAGCAGTGGCCGGGACAGGGGTAATCAGCCCCAGCATTTT
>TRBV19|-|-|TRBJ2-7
CASRTSTGTYEQYF
TGTGCCAGTAGGACTTCGACAGGTACCTACGAGCAGTACTTC
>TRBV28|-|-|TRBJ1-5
CASPPIREPNQPQHF
TGTGCCAGCCCTCCCATCCGGGAACCCAATCAGCCCCAGCATTTT
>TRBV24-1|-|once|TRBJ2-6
CATSDEAVSGANVLTF
TGTGCCACCAGTGATGAGGCAGTCTCTGGGGCCAACGTCCTGACTTTC
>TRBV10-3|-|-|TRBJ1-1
CAIRQGLGSGNTEAFF
TGTGCCATCAGACAGGGTCTCGGGTCGGGGAACACTGAAGCTTTCTTT
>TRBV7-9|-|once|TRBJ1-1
CASRWEFTEAFF
TGTGCCAGCAGGTGGGAGTTCACTGAAGCTTTCTTT
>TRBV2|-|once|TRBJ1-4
CASADRRGKKLFF
TGTGCCAGCGCGGACCGTAGAGGGAAAAAACTGTTTTTT
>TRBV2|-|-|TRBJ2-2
CASSENSNGELFF
TGTGCCAGCAGTGAAAACAGTAACGGGGAGCTGTTTTTT
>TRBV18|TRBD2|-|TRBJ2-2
CASSPSESGSVTGELFF
TGTGCCAGCTCACCAAGCGAAAGCGGGAGTGTCACCGGGGAGCTGTTTTTT
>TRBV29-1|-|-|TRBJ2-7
CSVGGRLSYEQYF
TGCAGCGTTGGGGGCAGGCTCTCCTACGAGCAGTACTTC
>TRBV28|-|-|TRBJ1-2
CASSPTDYGYTF
TGTGCCAGCAGTCCGACAGACTATGGCTACACCTTC
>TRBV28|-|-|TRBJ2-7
CASSLGSEYEQYF
TGTGCCAGCAGTTTAGGTTCTGAGTACGAGCAGTACTTC